Listed here is a single T cell receptor beta chain. Its antigen remains unknown. The entry originates in a study of immune cell composition in non-small cell lung cancer. The data were produced by immunoSEQ multiplex PCR, yet TCRdb's version contains in-frame clones alone and is incomplete. The sample holds 3,500 to 4,500 clones, about 70% seen once. The study's findings and limits: Squamous carcinomas (about 75%) more often had tumour-associated clones >0.5% than adenocarcinomas (approximately 35%). Tumour TCR-beta clonality showed no significant link to smoking pack-years.

This receptor was obtained from a human donor with non-small cell lung cancer. The sequenced sample consisted of lung tumor tissue.

The CDR3 region is CASSHRGGLAGYTGELFF. CDR3 nucleotides: TGCGCCAGCAGCCACAGAGGAGGACTAGCGGGATACACCGGGGAGCTGTTTTTT. The rearrangement links TRBV4-1 to TRBJ2-2; 12 bases map to TRBD2. CDR3 length: 18 amino acids. The ends lost 3 bases at V and 3 bases at J; junction bases unmatched: 8. Germline CDR1 is MGHRA and CDR2 is YSYEKL.